This T cell receptor beta chain was captured by sequencing in a study of T cells after yellow fever vaccination (dated by TCRdb to the late 2010s). Background for the entire study: The SMART-Seq v4 Ultra Low Input RNA kit was used to prepare libraries from fractions with low cell numbers. To track T-cell clones before and after primary and booster YFV17D yellow fever vaccination, bulk TCR alpha and beta repertoires were sequenced longitudinally. Two healthy male donors made up the cohort, one aged 18 to 30 years and the other aged 30 to 39 years. Blood was collected at multiple timepoints before and after primary and secondary immunization, and bulk PBMC replicates and cell subsets were isolated.

The germline V gene yields SGHRS for CDR1 and YFSETQ for CDR2. The CDR3 covers 15 residues, taking in both the cysteine and the phenylalanine. Only the CDR3 part of the read is kept: 45 bases, read in frame from the first base. From V the trimming removes 4 bases and from J it removes 3 bases, while the gene matches leave 5 bases of the junction unaccounted for. The treatment or condition tag for this specimen amounts to: live attenuated yellow fever vaccine strain. PBMCs were isolated from peripheral blood using a standard Ficoll-Paque protocol. Dynabeads CD4 and CD8 positive selection kits were used to isolate the CD4 and CD8 T-cell fractions. RNA was extracted with TriZol from bulk PBMCs, CD4 and CD8 fractions, and dextramer-positive and dextramer-negative fractions. This sample was sequenced with an Illumina NovaSeq 6000. Synthesis of TCR cDNA relied on 5'RACE template switching, a step that introduced a universal primer site along with unique molecular identifiers. Priming for cDNA synthesis came from both the TCR alpha and TCR beta constant segments. Library amplification involved two PCR steps, and the second step added sample barcodes and sequencing adapters. Libraries were sequenced on Illumina HiSeq 2500 (2x100 bp) or NovaSeq (2x150 bp). In the source study's methods: Reads were demultiplexed and collapsed into UMI consensus sequences with MIGEC, and V(D)J alignment was performed with MiXCR. Vaccine-responding clonotypes were identified with edgeR using replicate PBMC samples, with FDR below 0.01 and a log2 fold change above 5 up to day 15 being required. Each bulk clonotype was labeled CD4 or CD8 based on which sequenced repertoire, CD4 or CD8, contained the clonotype at higher abundance. TCRdb reworked the public reads: Q25 trimming with fastp, MiXCR clone assembly, productive beta chains retained. Identical CDR3 proteins give one entry, which carries the most common genes and DNA. What appears here as the V and J calls and clone size reflects TCRdb's work, not the paper's. A total of some 200,000 distinct CDR3 sequences appear in this sample, 2.5% to 3.5% of them only once. Of the sample, 3.2% is held by the ten largest clones.

Study-wide findings and limitations: After the booster, most of the clones that had expanded following primary vaccination were detected again (about 95% of CD4 and around 88% of CD8), which suggests that memory was broadly maintained. A small share of clonotypes occurred in both CD4 and CD8 compartments, likely arising from convergent recombination. The secondary T-cell response was found to be weaker but faster than the primary response, with a peak reached on day 5 rather than on day 15. Because the study included only two donors, the extent to which the findings can be generalized is limited. Computational filtering was needed because FACS-sorted repertoires could contain abundant contaminating clonotypes from the bulk population.

This clonotype was counted only a few times. This clone's antigen is unknown. No base quality values were provided; no much bigger clone lies one nucleotide off. The receptor was isolated from a man younger than 35 who received the YFV17D yellow fever vaccine. The specimen comprised CD4+ T cells sorted from PBMCs, sampled 10 days after the yellow fever booster vaccination. The sequence joins TRBV5-1 to TRBJ2-2; TRBD1 lines up with 8 middle nucleotides. The bases are TGCGCCAGCAGCGCAGGGGGCTGGGACACCGGGGAGCTGTTTTTT. It is translated as CASSAGGWDTGELFF. The full variable domain, with segments outside the CDR3 supplied by the reference TRBV5-1 and TRBJ2-2 proteins, appears as KAGVTQTPRYLIKTRGQQVTLSCSPISGHRSVSWYQQTPGQGLQFLFEYFSETQRNKGNFPGRFSGRQFSNSRSEMNVSTLELGDSALYLCASSAGGWDTGELFFGEGSRLTVL.